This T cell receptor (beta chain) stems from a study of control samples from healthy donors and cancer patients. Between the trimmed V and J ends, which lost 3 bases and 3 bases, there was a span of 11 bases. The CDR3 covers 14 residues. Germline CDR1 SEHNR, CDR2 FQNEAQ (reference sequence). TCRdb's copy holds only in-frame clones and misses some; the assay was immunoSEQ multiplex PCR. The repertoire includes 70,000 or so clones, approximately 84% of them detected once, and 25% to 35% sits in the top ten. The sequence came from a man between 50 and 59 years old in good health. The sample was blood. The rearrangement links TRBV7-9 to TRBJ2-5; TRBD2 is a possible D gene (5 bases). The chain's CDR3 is CASSFGRVKETQYF. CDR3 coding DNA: TGTGCCAGCAGCTTTGGGCGGGTAAAAGAGACCCAGTACTTC.